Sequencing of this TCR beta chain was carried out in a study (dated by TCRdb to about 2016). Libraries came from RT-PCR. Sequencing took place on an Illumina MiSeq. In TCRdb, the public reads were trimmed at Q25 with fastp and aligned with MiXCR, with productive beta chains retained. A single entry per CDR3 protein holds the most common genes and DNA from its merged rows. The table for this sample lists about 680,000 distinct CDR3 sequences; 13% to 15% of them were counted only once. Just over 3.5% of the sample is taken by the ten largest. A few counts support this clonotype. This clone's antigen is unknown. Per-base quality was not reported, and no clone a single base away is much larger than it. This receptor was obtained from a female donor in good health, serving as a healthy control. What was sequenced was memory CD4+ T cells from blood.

This receptor has the CDR3 CASSYLGTDSNQPQHF. The base sequence is TGTGCCAGCAGTTACCTGGGGACGGACAGTAATCAGCCCCAGCATTTT. The chain links TRBV6-2 or TRBV6-3 with TRBJ1-5; tentative D gene TRBD1, with 6 bases matching. The germline V gene gives CDR1 as MNHEY and CDR2 as SVGEGT. V loses 2 bases, J loses 4 bases, and the germline ends lie 15 bases apart. The CDR3 goes from the cysteine to the phenylalanine over 16 residues. Only CDR3 DNA is held: 48 bases, read in frame from base 1.